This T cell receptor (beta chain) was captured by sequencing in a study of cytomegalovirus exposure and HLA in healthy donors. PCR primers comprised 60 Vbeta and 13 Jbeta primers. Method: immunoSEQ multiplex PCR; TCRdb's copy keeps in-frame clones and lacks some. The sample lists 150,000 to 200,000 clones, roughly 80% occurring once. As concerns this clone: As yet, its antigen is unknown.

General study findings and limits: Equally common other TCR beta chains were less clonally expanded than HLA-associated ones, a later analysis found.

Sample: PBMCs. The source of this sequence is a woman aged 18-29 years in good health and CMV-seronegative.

As DNA, the CDR3 is TGTGCCAGCAGTTCGGGGGGGCCGGCCGGGGAGCTGTTTTTT. It yields the protein CASSSGGPAGELFF. This chain uses TRBV5-4 with TRBJ2-2; 8 bases agree with TRBD2. CDR1 is SGHNT and CDR2 is YYREEE in the germline V gene (reference sequence). The CDR3 covers 14 residues. Trimming cost V 5 bases and J 6 bases; bases outside gene matches: 6.